The clone carrying this TCR beta chain was found many times. Germline assignment: CDR1 LGHNT and CDR2 FRNRAP. After removal of 4 bases from V and 6 bases from J, the junction contained 7 bases not matched to a gene. The CDR3 has 15 amino acids. In the original workflow: Nucleated cell number was recorded as an estimate derived from reference gene primer amplification. TCRdb's table, derived via immunoSEQ multiplex PCR, lists solely in-frame clones and lacks some. V and J calls and clone size follow that table, whereas D and trimming were derived from the DNA. The table lists some 94,000 clones, over 80% of them singletons, with about 1.2% in the top ten. This sample stems from a study of blood T cell repertoires in COVID-19. On the study more broadly: Whether acute or convalescent, the COVID-19 samples came from the United States, Italy and Spain. The analysed material was cDNA or gDNA that came from T cells, B-cell-depleted T cells, or PBMCs.

Sequenced: peripheral blood. The rearrangement joins TRBV12-5 to TRBJ1-1, with TRBD1 matching 11 bases. The origin of this receptor is a human donor in a cohort sampled during active COVID-19. The CDR3: CASGSGQGARAEAFF. The CDR3 bases are TGTGCTAGTGGTTCCGGACAGGGGGCGCGAGCTGAAGCTTTCTTT.